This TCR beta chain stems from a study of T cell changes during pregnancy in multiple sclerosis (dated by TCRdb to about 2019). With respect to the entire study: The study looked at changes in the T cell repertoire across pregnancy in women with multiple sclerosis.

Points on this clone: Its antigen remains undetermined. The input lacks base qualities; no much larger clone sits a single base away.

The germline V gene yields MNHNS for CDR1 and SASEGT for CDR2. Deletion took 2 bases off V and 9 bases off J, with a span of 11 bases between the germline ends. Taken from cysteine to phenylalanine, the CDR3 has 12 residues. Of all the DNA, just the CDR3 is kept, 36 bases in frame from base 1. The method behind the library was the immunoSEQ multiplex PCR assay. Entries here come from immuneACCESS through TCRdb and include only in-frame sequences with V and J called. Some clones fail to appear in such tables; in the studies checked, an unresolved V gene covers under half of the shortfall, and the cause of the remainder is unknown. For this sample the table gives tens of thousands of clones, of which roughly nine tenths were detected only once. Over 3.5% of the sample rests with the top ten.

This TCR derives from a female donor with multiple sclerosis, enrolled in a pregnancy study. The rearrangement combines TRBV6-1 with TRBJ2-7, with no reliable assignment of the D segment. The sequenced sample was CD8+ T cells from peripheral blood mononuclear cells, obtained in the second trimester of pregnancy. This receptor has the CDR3 CASSESPSGQYF. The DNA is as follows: TGTGCCAGCAGTGAATCCCCCTCCGGGCAGTACTTC.